This entry is about one T cell receptor (beta chain). TCRdb analysed the RT-PCR reads with MiXCR anew, one entry per CDR3 protein. The table lists 900,000 to 1,000,000 distinct CDR3 sequences, 18% of them singletons. This CDR3 has 14 amino acids. The V gene end was trimmed by 9 bases and the J gene end by 1 base; junction bases not matched to a gene: 6. This record comes from a study of patients and donors after allogeneic stem cell transplantation. Sequenced sample: blood, either unsorted or a sorted T cell fraction (not recorded which). This TCR derives from a human donor who was either an allogeneic HSCT recipient or a stem cell or donor lymphocyte infusion donor (not recorded which). It is not recorded whose cells these are; they may come from a transplant donor. The chain is built from TRBV12-3 or TRBV12-4 and TRBJ2-5; TRBD2 agrees at 9 bases. CDR3 amino acids: CASSNSGGQETQYF. The CDR3 region has the DNA TGTGCCAGTTCTAATAGCGGGGGCCAAGAGACCCAGTACTTC.